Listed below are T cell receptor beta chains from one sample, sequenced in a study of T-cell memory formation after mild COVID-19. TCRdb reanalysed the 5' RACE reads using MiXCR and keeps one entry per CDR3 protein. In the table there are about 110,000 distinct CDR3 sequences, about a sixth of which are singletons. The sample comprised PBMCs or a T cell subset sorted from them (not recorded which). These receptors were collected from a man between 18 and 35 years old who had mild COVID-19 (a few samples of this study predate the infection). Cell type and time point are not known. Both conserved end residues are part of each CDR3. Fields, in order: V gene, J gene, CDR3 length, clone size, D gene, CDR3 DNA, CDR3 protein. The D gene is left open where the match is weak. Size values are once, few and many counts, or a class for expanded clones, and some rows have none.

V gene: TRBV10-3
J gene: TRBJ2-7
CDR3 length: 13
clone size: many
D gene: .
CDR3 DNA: TGTGCCATCAGTGAGTTGGAGGGGTACGAGCAGTACTTC
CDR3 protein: CAISELEGYEQYF

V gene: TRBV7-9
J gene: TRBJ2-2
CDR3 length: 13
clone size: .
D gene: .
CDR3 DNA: TGTGCCAGCAGCTTCTACAGCACCGGGGAGCTGTTTTTT
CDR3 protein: CASSFYSTGELFF

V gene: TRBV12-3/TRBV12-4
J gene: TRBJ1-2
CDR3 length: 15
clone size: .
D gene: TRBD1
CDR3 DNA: TGTGCCAGCAGTCCTGGACAGGGCGACGGCTATGGCTACACCTTC
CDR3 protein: CASSPGQGDGYGYTF

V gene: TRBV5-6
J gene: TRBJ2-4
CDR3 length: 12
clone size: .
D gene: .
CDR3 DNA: TGTGCCAGCAGCCTAATGTCCCACATTCAGTACTTC
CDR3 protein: CASSLMSHIQYF

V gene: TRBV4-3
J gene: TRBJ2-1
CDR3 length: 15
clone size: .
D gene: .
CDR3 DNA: TGCGCCAGCAGCCAAGGACAGAGGGGCTACAATGAGCAGTTCTTC
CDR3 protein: CASSQGQRGYNEQFF

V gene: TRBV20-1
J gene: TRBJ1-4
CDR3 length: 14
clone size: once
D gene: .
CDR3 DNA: TGCAGTGCTAGAGGCGCCAGTTCTAATGAAAAACTGTTTTTT
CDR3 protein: CSARGASSNEKLFF

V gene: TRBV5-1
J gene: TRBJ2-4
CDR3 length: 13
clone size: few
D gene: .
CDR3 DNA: TGCGCCAGCAGCTTGGGAGTACGTAACATTCAGTACTTC
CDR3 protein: CASSLGVRNIQYF

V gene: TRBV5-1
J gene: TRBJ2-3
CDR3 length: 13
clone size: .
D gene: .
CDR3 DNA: TGCGCCAGCAGCTTGGACAGCACAGATACGCAGTATTTT
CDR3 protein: CASSLDSTDTQYF

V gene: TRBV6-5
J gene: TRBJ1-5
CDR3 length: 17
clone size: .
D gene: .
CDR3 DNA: TGTGCCAGCAGTTACTCGTTCCAGGGGTTAGGCAATCAGCCCCAGCATTTT
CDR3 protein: CASSYSFQGLGNQPQHF

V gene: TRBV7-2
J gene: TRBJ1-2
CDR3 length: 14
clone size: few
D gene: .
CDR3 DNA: TGTGCCAGCAGCGCCACCAGGGGTTTCGATGGCTACACCTTC
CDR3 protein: CASSATRGFDGYTF

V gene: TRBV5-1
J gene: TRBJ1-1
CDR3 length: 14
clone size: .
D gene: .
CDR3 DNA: TGCGCCAGCCAAGAACAGGCGACGAACACTGAAGCTTTCTTT
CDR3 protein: CASQEQATNTEAFF

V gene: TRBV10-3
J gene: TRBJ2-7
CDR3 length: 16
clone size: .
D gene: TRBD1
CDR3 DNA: TGTGCCATCAGCGATTCCACCGGGACAGTATCCTACGAGCAGTACTTC
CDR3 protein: CAISDSTGTVSYEQYF

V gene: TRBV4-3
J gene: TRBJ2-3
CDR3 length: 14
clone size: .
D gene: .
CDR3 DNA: TGCGCCAGCAGCCAGAGGGAGACAAAAGATACGCAGTATTTT
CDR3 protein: CASSQRETKDTQYF

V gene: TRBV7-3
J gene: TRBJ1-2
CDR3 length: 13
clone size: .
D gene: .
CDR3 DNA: TGTGCCAGCAGCCCCTGGCGGGGAGGAGGCTACACCTTC
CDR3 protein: CASSPWRGGGYTF

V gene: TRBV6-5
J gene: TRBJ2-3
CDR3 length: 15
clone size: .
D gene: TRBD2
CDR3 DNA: TGTGCCAGCAGGTATAGCGGGGCTCTTCCAGATACGCAGTATTTT
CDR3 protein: CASRYSGALPDTQYF

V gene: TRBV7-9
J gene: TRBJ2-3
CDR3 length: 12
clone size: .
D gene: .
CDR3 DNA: TGTGCCATTTCCGTCCTCGCAGATACGCAGTATTTT
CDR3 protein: CAISVLADTQYF

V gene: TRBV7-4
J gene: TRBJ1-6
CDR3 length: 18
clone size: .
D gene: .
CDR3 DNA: TGTGCCAGCAGCTTAGATACTCAGGGCGTTTCCTATAATTCACCCCTCCACTTT
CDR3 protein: CASSLDTQGVSYNSPLHF

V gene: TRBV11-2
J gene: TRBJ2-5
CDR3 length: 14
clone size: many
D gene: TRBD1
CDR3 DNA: TGTGCCAGCAGCTCCTTGACAGGGGCTGGGACCCAGTACTTC
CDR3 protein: CASSSLTGAGTQYF

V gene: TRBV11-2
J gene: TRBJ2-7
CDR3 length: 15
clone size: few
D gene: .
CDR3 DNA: TGTGCCAGCAGCTCCCGCCCCCCCAGCTCCTACGAGCAGTACTTC
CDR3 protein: CASSSRPPSSYEQYF

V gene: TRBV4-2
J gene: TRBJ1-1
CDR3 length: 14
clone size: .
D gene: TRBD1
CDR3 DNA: TGTGCCAGCAGCCCAAGGGGGGGACAGGGGAGAGCTTTCTTT
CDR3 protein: CASSPRGGQGRAFF

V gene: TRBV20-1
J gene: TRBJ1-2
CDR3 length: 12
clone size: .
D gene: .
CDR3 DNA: TGCAGTGCTAGGCACGAAAGGGGCGGCTACACCTTC
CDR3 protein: CSARHERGGYTF

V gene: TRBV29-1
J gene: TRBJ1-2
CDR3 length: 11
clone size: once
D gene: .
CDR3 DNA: TGCAGCACGGACGAGAGCTATGGCTACACCTTC
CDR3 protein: CSTDESYGYTF

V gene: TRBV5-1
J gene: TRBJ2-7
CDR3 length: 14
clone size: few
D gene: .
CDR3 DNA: TGCGCCAGCAGCTTGGCCCCAGGGCCCTACGAGCAGTACTTC
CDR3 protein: CASSLAPGPYEQYF

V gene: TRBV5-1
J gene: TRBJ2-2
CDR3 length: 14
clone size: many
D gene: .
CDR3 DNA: TGCGCCAGCAGGAGGGAGATGGTCACCGGGGAGCTGTTTTTT
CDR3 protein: CASRREMVTGELFF

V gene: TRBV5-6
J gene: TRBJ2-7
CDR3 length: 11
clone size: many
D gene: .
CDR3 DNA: TGTGCCAGCAGCTTGGACAGGAAGCAGTACTTC
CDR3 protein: CASSLDRKQYF

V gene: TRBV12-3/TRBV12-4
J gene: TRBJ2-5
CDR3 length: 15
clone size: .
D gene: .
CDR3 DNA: TGTGCCAGCAGTCGGGGAGACAGCAAGCAAGAGACCCAGTACTTC
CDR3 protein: CASSRGDSKQETQYF

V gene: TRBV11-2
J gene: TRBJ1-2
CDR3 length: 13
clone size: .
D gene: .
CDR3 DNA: TGTGCCAGCAGCTCGGATGGGATCTATGGCTACACCTTC
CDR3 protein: CASSSDGIYGYTF

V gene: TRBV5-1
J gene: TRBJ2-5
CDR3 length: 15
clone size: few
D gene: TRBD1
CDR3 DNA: TGCGCCAGCGGACCGGGACAGTTAAAAAAAGAGACCCAGTACTTC
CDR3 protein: CASGPGQLKKETQYF

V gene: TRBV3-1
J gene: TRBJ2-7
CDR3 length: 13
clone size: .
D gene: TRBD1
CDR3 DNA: TGTGCCAGCAGCCGGACAGGGGGCAACGAGCAGTACTTC
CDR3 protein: CASSRTGGNEQYF

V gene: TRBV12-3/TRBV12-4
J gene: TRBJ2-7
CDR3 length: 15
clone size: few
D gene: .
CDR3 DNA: TGTGCCAGCAGTTTAGGTTTGGACAGCGCCTACGAGCAGTACTTC
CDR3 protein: CASSLGLDSAYEQYF

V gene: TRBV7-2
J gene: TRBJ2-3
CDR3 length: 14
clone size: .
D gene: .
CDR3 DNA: TGTGCCAGCAGCGGACGGATTGGTACAGATACGCAGTATTTT
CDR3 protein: CASSGRIGTDTQYF

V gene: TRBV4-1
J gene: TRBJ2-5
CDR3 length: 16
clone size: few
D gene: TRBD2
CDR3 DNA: TGCGCCAGCAGCCGAGAACGGCGGAGCGGGACGGAGACCCAGTACTTC
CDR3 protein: CASSRERRSGTETQYF

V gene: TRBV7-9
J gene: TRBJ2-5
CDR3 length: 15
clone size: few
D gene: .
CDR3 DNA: TGTGCCAGCAGCCCGATAACTAGTCAGATGGAGACCCAGTACTTC
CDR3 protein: CASSPITSQMETQYF

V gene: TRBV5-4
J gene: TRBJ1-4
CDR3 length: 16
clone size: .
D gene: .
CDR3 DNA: TGTGCCAGCAGCTCCATGAAGGCAGGATCTCAGTGGGAACTGTTTTTT
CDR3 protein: CASSSMKAGSQWELFF

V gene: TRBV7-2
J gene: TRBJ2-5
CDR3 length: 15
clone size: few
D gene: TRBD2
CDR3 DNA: TGTGCCAGCAGCATTCAGCGGGGGGGCGGAGAGACCCAGTACTTC
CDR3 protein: CASSIQRGGGETQYF

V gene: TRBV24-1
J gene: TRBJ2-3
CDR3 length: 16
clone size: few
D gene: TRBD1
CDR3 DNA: TGTGCCACCAGTGATTCCCGGACAGGCTTCACGGATACGCAGTATTTT
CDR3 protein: CATSDSRTGFTDTQYF

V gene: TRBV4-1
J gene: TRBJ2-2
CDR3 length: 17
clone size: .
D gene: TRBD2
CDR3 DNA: TGCGCCAGCAGCCAAATGGGGACTAGCGCTAACACCGGGGAGCTGTTTTTT
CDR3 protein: CASSQMGTSANTGELFF

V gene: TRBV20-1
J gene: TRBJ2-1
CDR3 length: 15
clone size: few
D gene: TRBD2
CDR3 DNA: TGCAGTGCTAGCTTGCCAGCGGGGGGAACAAATGAGCAGTTCTTC
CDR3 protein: CSASLPAGGTNEQFF

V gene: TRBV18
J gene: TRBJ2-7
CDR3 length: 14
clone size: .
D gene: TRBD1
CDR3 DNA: TGTGCCAGCTCCGGGGACAGGGGTAACTACGAGCAGTACTTC
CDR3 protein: CASSGDRGNYEQYF

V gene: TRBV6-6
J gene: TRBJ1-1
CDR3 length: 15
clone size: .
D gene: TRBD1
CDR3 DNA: TGTGCCAGCAGCCTCAGGACAGGCATGAACACTGAAGCTTTCTTT
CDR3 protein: CASSLRTGMNTEAFF

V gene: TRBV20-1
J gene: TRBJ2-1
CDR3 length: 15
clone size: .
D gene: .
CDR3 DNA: TGCAGTGCTAGAGGTACTAGCCCCAGTGCGGGAGAGCAGTTCTTC
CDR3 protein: CSARGTSPSAGEQFF

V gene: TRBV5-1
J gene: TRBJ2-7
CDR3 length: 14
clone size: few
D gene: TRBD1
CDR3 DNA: TGCGCCAGCAGCTTGGCGGGACAGGTACATGGGCAGTACTTC
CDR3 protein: CASSLAGQVHGQYF

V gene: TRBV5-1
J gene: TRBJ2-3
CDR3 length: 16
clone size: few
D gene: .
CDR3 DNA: TGCGCCAGCAGCTTGGGGTTTACGCGGAGCACAGATACGCAGTATTTT
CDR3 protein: CASSLGFTRSTDTQYF

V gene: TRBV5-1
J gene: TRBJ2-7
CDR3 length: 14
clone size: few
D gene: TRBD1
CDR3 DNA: TGCGCCAGCAGCTTGCAGGGGGCGCTGAACGAGCAGTACTTC
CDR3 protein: CASSLQGALNEQYF

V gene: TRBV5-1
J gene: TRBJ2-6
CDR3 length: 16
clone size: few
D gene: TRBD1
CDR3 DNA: TGCGCCAGCAGCTTGGTACAGGGGTCCGGGGCCAACGTCCTGACTTTC
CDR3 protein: CASSLVQGSGANVLTF